These T cell receptor beta chains were read from a single sample in a study of blood T cell repertoires in COVID-19. This table comes from immunoSEQ multiplex PCR, and its TCRdb copy is limited to in-frame clones, with some not included. The sample consists of under 250,000 clones, around 82% of them appearing once. Material for sequencing was peripheral blood. The receptors originated from a woman aged 40-49 years with active or convalescent COVID-19. Each CDR3 is given with its conserved first and last residue. The D gene is left open where the match is weak. Only part of the rows carry a size: once, few, many, or a class if the clone is expanded.

J gene: TRBJ1-5; D gene: .; V gene: TRBV6-5; clone size: .; CDR3 DNA: TGTGCCAGCAGTTACTCGAGCCCTCGGGATCAGCCCCAGCATTTT; CDR3 protein: CASSYSSPRDQPQHF
J gene: TRBJ1-2; D gene: .; V gene: TRBV5-1; clone size: few; CDR3 DNA: TGCGCCAGCAGCTCCGTGGACAGCAACTATGGCTACACCTTC; CDR3 protein: CASSSVDSNYGYTF
J gene: TRBJ2-3; D gene: .; V gene: TRBV30; clone size: .; CDR3 DNA: TGTGCCTGGACTAGGGTACTAGGAACAGATACGCAGTATTTT; CDR3 protein: CAWTRVLGTDTQYF
J gene: TRBJ1-5; D gene: .; V gene: TRBV12-3/TRBV12-4; clone size: .; CDR3 DNA: TGTGCCAGCAGACCTCAGGGGTCGCAGCCCCAGCATTTT; CDR3 protein: CASRPQGSQPQHF
J gene: TRBJ1-2; D gene: TRBD1; V gene: TRBV24-1; clone size: few; CDR3 DNA: TGTGCCACCAGTGATTTCAGGGGGCAATCTTATGGCTACACCTTC; CDR3 protein: CATSDFRGQSYGYTF
J gene: TRBJ2-7; D gene: .; V gene: TRBV2; clone size: .; CDR3 DNA: TGTGCCAGCAGTGAAGGCGGCTGGATCTACGAGCAGTACTTC; CDR3 protein: CASSEGGWIYEQYF
J gene: TRBJ2-7; D gene: .; V gene: TRBV10-1; clone size: .; CDR3 DNA: TGCGCCAGCAGTGGGCCGGACACGTACGAGCAGTACTTC; CDR3 protein: CASSGPDTYEQYF
J gene: TRBJ1-2; D gene: .; V gene: TRBV2; clone size: .; CDR3 DNA: TGTGCCAGCAGCAGGGAAAACTATGGCTACACCTTC; CDR3 protein: CASSRENYGYTF
J gene: TRBJ1-6; D gene: TRBD1; V gene: TRBV7-9; clone size: .; CDR3 DNA: TGTGCCAGCAGCTTAGGGACAGGGAATTCACCCCTCCACTTT; CDR3 protein: CASSLGTGNSPLHF
J gene: TRBJ1-2; D gene: .; V gene: TRBV24-1; clone size: medium-sized; CDR3 DNA: TGTGCCACCAGTGAGGCAGAATGGTATGGCTACACCTTC; CDR3 protein: CATSEAEWYGYTF
J gene: TRBJ2-3; D gene: TRBD1; V gene: TRBV3-1/TRBV3-2; clone size: .; CDR3 DNA: TGTGCCAGCAGCCAAGGGACAGGGGGCACAGATACGCAGTATTTT; CDR3 protein: CASSQGTGGTDTQYF
J gene: TRBJ2-1; D gene: TRBD2; V gene: TRBV4-1; clone size: .; CDR3 DNA: TGCGCCAGCAGCTACCCATTTTACAGCGGGAGTAGGAATGAGCAGTTCTTC; CDR3 protein: CASSYPFYSGSRNEQFF
J gene: TRBJ2-3; D gene: TRBD1; V gene: TRBV4-1; clone size: .; CDR3 DNA: TGCGCCAGCAGCCAACTACAGGGGGCTACAGATACGCAGTATTTT; CDR3 protein: CASSQLQGATDTQYF
J gene: TRBJ1-2; D gene: TRBD1; V gene: TRBV24-1; clone size: .; CDR3 DNA: TGTGCCACCAGTGATTGGACAGGGGGCGAAAGGTGGGGGAATTCAAACTATGGCTACACCTTC; CDR3 protein: CATSDWTGGERWGNSNYGYTF
J gene: TRBJ1-5; D gene: .; V gene: TRBV3-1/TRBV3-2; clone size: .; CDR3 DNA: TGTGCCAGCAGCCAAGGACGGGAGCAGCCCCAGCATTTT; CDR3 protein: CASSQGREQPQHF
J gene: TRBJ2-7; D gene: TRBD2; V gene: TRBV19; clone size: .; CDR3 DNA: TGTGCCAGTAGTTCAGGACTAGTCGGGCAGTACTTC; CDR3 protein: CASSSGLVGQYF
J gene: TRBJ1-5; D gene: TRBD1; V gene: TRBV30; clone size: .; CDR3 DNA: TGTGCCTGGAGTGAGGGGGCCCTCCAGCCCCAGCATTTT; CDR3 protein: CAWSEGALQPQHF
J gene: TRBJ1-2; D gene: TRBD1; V gene: TRBV12-3/TRBV12-4; clone size: .; CDR3 DNA: TGTGCCAGCGGGACAGGGGGCGGTGGTGGCTACACCTTC; CDR3 protein: CASGTGGGGGYTF
J gene: TRBJ2-7; D gene: TRBD1; V gene: TRBV11-2; clone size: .; CDR3 DNA: TGTGCCAGCAGCTCGACAGGGTCGGGCGAGCAGTACTTC; CDR3 protein: CASSSTGSGEQYF
J gene: TRBJ2-1; D gene: .; V gene: TRBV9; clone size: once; CDR3 DNA: TGTGCCAGCAGCGTAGGTCAGGGGGGTTACAATGAGCAGTTCTTC; CDR3 protein: CASSVGQGGYNEQFF
J gene: TRBJ2-6; D gene: .; V gene: TRBV7-3; clone size: .; CDR3 DNA: TGTGCCAGCAGCTTCCGGGGCTCTGGGGCCAACGTCCTGACTTTC; CDR3 protein: CASSFRGSGANVLTF
J gene: TRBJ2-1; D gene: .; V gene: TRBV7-6; clone size: .; CDR3 DNA: TGTGCCAGCAGCTTAGAAACTAGCAGTGAGCAGTTCTTC; CDR3 protein: CASSLETSSEQFF
J gene: TRBJ2-2; D gene: TRBD2; V gene: TRBV24-1; clone size: .; CDR3 DNA: TGTGCCACCAGTGCTCATGGGACTAGCGCTAACACCGGGGAACTGTTTTTT; CDR3 protein: CATSAHGTSANTGELFF
J gene: TRBJ1-5; D gene: TRBD1; V gene: TRBV10-2; clone size: .; CDR3 DNA: TGCGCCAGCAGTGAGTGGACAGGAAGCAATCAGCCCCAGCATTTT; CDR3 protein: CASSEWTGSNQPQHF
J gene: TRBJ2-5; D gene: TRBD1; V gene: TRBV11-3; clone size: .; CDR3 DNA: TGTGCCAGCAGCCATCCGGGACAGGGGGAGGGGACCCAGTACTTC; CDR3 protein: CASSHPGQGEGTQYF
J gene: TRBJ1-6; D gene: TRBD1; V gene: TRBV2; clone size: .; CDR3 DNA: TGTGCCAGCCAGACAGGGGGAACATCACCCCTCCACTTT; CDR3 protein: CASQTGGTSPLHF
J gene: TRBJ2-7; D gene: TRBD2; V gene: TRBV11-3; clone size: .; CDR3 DNA: TGTGCCAGCAGCCCTCCGGTTCGGGGGACTAACTCCTACGAGCAGTACTTC; CDR3 protein: CASSPPVRGTNSYEQYF
J gene: TRBJ2-7; D gene: .; V gene: TRBV24-1; clone size: .; CDR3 DNA: TGTGCCACCAGTGATTTGCGGGGAAGGCAGTACTTC; CDR3 protein: CATSDLRGRQYF
J gene: TRBJ1-2; D gene: .; V gene: TRBV29-1; clone size: .; CDR3 DNA: TGCAGCGTTGGAGGGCTCGACAACTATGGCTACACCTTC; CDR3 protein: CSVGGLDNYGYTF
J gene: TRBJ1-5; D gene: .; V gene: TRBV27; clone size: .; CDR3 DNA: TGTGCCAGCAGCCCGAGACAGACCCATCAGCCCCAGCATTTT; CDR3 protein: CASSPRQTHQPQHF
J gene: TRBJ2-3; D gene: TRBD2; V gene: TRBV6-5; clone size: few; CDR3 DNA: TGTGCCAGCAGTTTCCGACTAGCGGGGTATTCAGATACGCAGTATTTT; CDR3 protein: CASSFRLAGYSDTQYF
J gene: TRBJ2-7; D gene: .; V gene: TRBV6-6; clone size: .; CDR3 DNA: TGTGCCAGCAGTTACTCCCCGATAGCCTACGAGCAGTACTTC; CDR3 protein: CASSYSPIAYEQYF
J gene: TRBJ1-2; D gene: TRBD1; V gene: TRBV11-3; clone size: .; CDR3 DNA: TGTGCCAGCAGCTTAGGGCAGGGGGCGTCTACTGGCTACACCTTC; CDR3 protein: CASSLGQGASTGYTF
J gene: TRBJ1-4; D gene: TRBD1; V gene: TRBV28; clone size: once; CDR3 DNA: TGTGCCAGCAGCTTGTGGGACAGGGGGATTAATGAAAAACTGTTTTTT; CDR3 protein: CASSLWDRGINEKLFF
J gene: TRBJ2-5; D gene: .; V gene: TRBV11-3; clone size: .; CDR3 DNA: TGTGCCAGCAGCTCGGGGGACCCCGAGACCCAGTACTTC; CDR3 protein: CASSSGDPETQYF
J gene: TRBJ2-3; D gene: .; V gene: TRBV5-1; clone size: .; CDR3 DNA: TGCGCCAGCAGCCTTGGACACGGGGATACGCAGTATTTT; CDR3 protein: CASSLGHGDTQYF
J gene: TRBJ1-1; D gene: .; V gene: TRBV11-3; clone size: .; CDR3 DNA: TGTGCCAGCTCCTGGACATATTTGAACACTGAAGCTTTCTTT; CDR3 protein: CASSWTYLNTEAFF
J gene: TRBJ2-1; D gene: .; V gene: TRBV5-1; clone size: few; CDR3 DNA: TGCGCCAGCAGCTTGGACACCGAGCAGTTCTTC; CDR3 protein: CASSLDTEQFF
J gene: TRBJ1-1; D gene: TRBD1; V gene: TRBV5-8; clone size: .; CDR3 DNA: TGTGCCAGCAGCTGGGGGACAGGGGGCAACACTGAAGCTTTCTTT; CDR3 protein: CASSWGTGGNTEAFF
J gene: TRBJ1-2; D gene: TRBD1; V gene: TRBV7-9; clone size: few; CDR3 DNA: TGTGCCAGCAGCTTAATTGGACAGGGCCGTGCTAACTATGGCTACACCTTC; CDR3 protein: CASSLIGQGRANYGYTF
J gene: TRBJ2-3; D gene: .; V gene: TRBV24-1; clone size: many; CDR3 DNA: TGTGCCACCAGTCAGGGCGGGAACACAGATACGCAGTATTTT; CDR3 protein: CATSQGGNTDTQYF
J gene: TRBJ2-7; D gene: TRBD1; V gene: TRBV5-8; clone size: .; CDR3 DNA: TGTGCCAGCAGCCCGGGACAGGTCTATTTCTACGAGCAGTACTTC; CDR3 protein: CASSPGQVYFYEQYF
J gene: TRBJ2-5; D gene: .; V gene: TRBV19; clone size: .; CDR3 DNA: TGTGCCAGTAGTATCTCTGGACAGATGACTCAAGAGACCCAGTACTTC; CDR3 protein: CASSISGQMTQETQYF
J gene: TRBJ2-5; D gene: TRBD2; V gene: TRBV9; clone size: .; CDR3 DNA: TGTGCCAGCAGCGTAGTCCTAGCGGGGGGCAAAGAGACCCAGTACTTC; CDR3 protein: CASSVVLAGGKETQYF
J gene: TRBJ2-2; D gene: TRBD2; V gene: TRBV5-4; clone size: .; CDR3 DNA: TGTGCCAGCAGCATCGCTTTAGCGGGAATCGGGGAGCTGTTTTTT; CDR3 protein: CASSIALAGIGELFF
J gene: TRBJ2-1; D gene: TRBD2; V gene: TRBV29-1; clone size: .; CDR3 DNA: TGCAGCGTAAGTAGCGGGACCCACAATGAGCAGTTCTTC; CDR3 protein: CSVSSGTHNEQFF
J gene: TRBJ2-3; D gene: TRBD2; V gene: TRBV9; clone size: .; CDR3 DNA: TGTGCCAGCAGCGTATCTCCTAGCGGGAGTTTCACAGATACGCAGTATTTT; CDR3 protein: CASSVSPSGSFTDTQYF
J gene: TRBJ2-7; D gene: TRBD2; V gene: TRBV7-9; clone size: .; CDR3 DNA: TGTGCCAGCAGCTTAGTTTCCGGGAGGGTGTCCCATTACGGCGAGCAGTACTTC; CDR3 protein: CASSLVSGRVSHYGEQYF
J gene: TRBJ1-1; D gene: .; V gene: TRBV19; clone size: .; CDR3 DNA: TGTGCCAGTAAATCAGTCCACCTCATGAACACTGAAGCTTTCTTT; CDR3 protein: CASKSVHLMNTEAFF
J gene: TRBJ2-1; D gene: .; V gene: TRBV10-3; clone size: .; CDR3 DNA: TGTGCCATCAGGCCTGTCTCTAGCGACTACAATGAGCAGTTCTTC; CDR3 protein: CAIRPVSSDYNEQFF
J gene: TRBJ2-1; D gene: .; V gene: TRBV9; clone size: .; CDR3 DNA: TGTGCCAGCAGCTTTAACAGGGATGGAGAGCAGTTCTTC; CDR3 protein: CASSFNRDGEQFF
J gene: TRBJ2-7; D gene: .; V gene: TRBV19; clone size: .; CDR3 DNA: TGTGCCAGTAGCCGTCGGAAAGGGGAAGGATTCTACGAGCAGTACTTC; CDR3 protein: CASSRRKGEGFYEQYF
J gene: TRBJ2-3; D gene: .; V gene: TRBV11-2; clone size: .; CDR3 DNA: TGTGCCAGCAGCGCGAGGACTCCAGGGGGCACAGATACGCAGTATTTT; CDR3 protein: CASSARTPGGTDTQYF
J gene: TRBJ2-1; D gene: TRBD2; V gene: TRBV6-1; clone size: .; CDR3 DNA: TGTGCCAGCAGTGAGGGACTAGCGGGGCAGAAGCAGTTCTTC; CDR3 protein: CASSEGLAGQKQFF
J gene: TRBJ1-2; D gene: TRBD1; V gene: TRBV2; clone size: .; CDR3 DNA: TGTGCCAGCTCTGACACAGGGGGTGGCTATGGCTACACCTTC; CDR3 protein: CASSDTGGGYGYTF
J gene: TRBJ1-6; D gene: .; V gene: TRBV4-3; clone size: .; CDR3 DNA: TGCGCCAGCAGCCAAGATTCCATGTCACCCCTCCACTTT; CDR3 protein: CASSQDSMSPLHF
J gene: TRBJ2-5; D gene: .; V gene: TRBV27; clone size: .; CDR3 DNA: TGTGCCAGCAGTTTACAGGGTCAAGAGACCCAGTACTTC; CDR3 protein: CASSLQGQETQYF
J gene: TRBJ2-7; D gene: TRBD1; V gene: TRBV6-1; clone size: .; CDR3 DNA: TGTGCCAGCAGTGAAAAGGGGGCAACCTACGAGCAGTACTTC; CDR3 protein: CASSEKGATYEQYF
J gene: TRBJ1-1; D gene: .; V gene: TRBV27; clone size: few; CDR3 DNA: TGTGCCAGCAGAGTGAGAGGAGAAGCTTTCTTT; CDR3 protein: CASRVRGEAFF
J gene: TRBJ2-2; D gene: TRBD2; V gene: TRBV9; clone size: .; CDR3 DNA: TGTGCCAGCAGCGTAGAAGGACTAGCGGGGGGCAGGAACACCGGGGAGCTGTTTTTT; CDR3 protein: CASSVEGLAGGRNTGELFF